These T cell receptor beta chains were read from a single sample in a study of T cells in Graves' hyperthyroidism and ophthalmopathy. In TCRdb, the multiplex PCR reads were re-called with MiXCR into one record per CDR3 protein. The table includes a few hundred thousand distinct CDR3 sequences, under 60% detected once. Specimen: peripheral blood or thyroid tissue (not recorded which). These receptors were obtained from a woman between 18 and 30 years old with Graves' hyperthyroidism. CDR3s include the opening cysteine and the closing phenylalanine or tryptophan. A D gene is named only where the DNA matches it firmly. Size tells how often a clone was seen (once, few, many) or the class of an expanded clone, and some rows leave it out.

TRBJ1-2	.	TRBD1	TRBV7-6	TGTGCCAGCAGCCCCGACAGGGCACCTTGGAATGGCTACACCTTC	CASSPDRAPWNGYTF
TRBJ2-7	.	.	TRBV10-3	TGTGCCATCAGTCCGAGGGGAGGGGGCTACGAGCAGTACTTC	CAISPRGGGYEQYF
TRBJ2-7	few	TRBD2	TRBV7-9	TGTGCCAGCAGCCAAAACCCGGGACTAGCGGCGTACGAGCAGTACTTC	CASSQNPGLAAYEQYF
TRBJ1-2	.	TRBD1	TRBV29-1	TGCAGTTTTCAGGACAGGGCCGCTGACGGCTACACCTTC	CSFQDRAADGYTF
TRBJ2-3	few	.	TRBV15	TGTGCCACCAGCAGCCTTAGTACAGATACGCAGTATTTT	CATSSLSTDTQYF
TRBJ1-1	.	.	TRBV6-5	TGTGCCAGCAGTCGGACTAGCGGGCGAGACACTGAAGCTTTCTTT	CASSRTSGRDTEAFF
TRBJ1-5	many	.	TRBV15	TGTGCCACCAGCAGCGCCAGGGAGGGGAGCTTGCCCCAGCATTTT	CATSSAREGSLPQHF
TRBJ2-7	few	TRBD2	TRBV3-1	TGTGCCAGCAGCCAAGTGGCTAGCGGACCCTACGAGCAGTACTTC	CASSQVASGPYEQYF
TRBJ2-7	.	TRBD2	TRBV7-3	TGTGCCTGCAGCTCCGGACCGGGACTAGCGTTACGCGAGCAGTACTTC	CACSSGPGLALREQYF
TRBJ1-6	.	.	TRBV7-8	TGTGCCAGCAGCTTATGGGCAGGGGTCAATTCACCCCTCCACTTT	CASSLWAGVNSPLHF
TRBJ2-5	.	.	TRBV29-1	TGCAGCTCGGCAATCAAGGAGACCCAGTACTTC	CSSAIKETQYF
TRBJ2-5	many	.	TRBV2	TGTGCCAGCAGGGTTCAGGCAGAGACCCAGTACTTC	CASRVQAETQYF
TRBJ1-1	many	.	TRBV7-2	TGTGCCAGCAGCATAATGGGCGTAGGGAGGAACACTGAAGCTTTCTTT	CASSIMGVGRNTEAFF
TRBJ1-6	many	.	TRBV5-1	TGCGCCAGCAGCTTGGCTGACAGCGTTTTAAGCTCCTATAATTCACCCCTCCACTTT	CASSLADSVLSSYNSPLHF
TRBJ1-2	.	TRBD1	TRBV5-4	TGTGCCAGCAGCTTGAAGGGGGCTGCAATCTATGGCTACACCTTC	CASSLKGAAIYGYTF
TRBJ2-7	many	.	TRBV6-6	TGTGCCAGCAGCCTGAAGGACAGCAGCTCCTACGAGCAGTACTTC	CASSLKDSSSYEQYF
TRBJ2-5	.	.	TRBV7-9	TGTGCCAGCAGCTTGAGGGAAGGACCCCAGTACTTC	CASSLREGPQYF
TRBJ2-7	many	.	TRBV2	TGTGCCAGCAGTGACTGGGGCCACGAGCAGTACTTC	CASSDWGHEQYF
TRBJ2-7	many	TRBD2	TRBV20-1	TGCAGTGCTAGTCGGACTAGCGGGCGGTCGTGGAACGAGCAGTACTTC	CSASRTSGRSWNEQYF
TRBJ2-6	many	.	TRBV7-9	TGTGCCAGCAGCTTAGTGCTGGGGGCGCGTGGGGCCAACGTCCTGACTTTC	CASSLVLGARGANVLTF
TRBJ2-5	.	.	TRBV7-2	TGTGCCAGCAGCTTAGCGCTGGGCTGGGGGACCCAGTACTTC	CASSLALGWGTQYF
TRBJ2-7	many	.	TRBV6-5	TGTGCCAGCAGTTACGATCACAGCTCCTACGAGCAGTACTTC	CASSYDHSSYEQYF
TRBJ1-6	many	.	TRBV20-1	TGCAGTGCTAGAGATAGGCCTAATTATAATTCACCCCTCCACTTT	CSARDRPNYNSPLHF
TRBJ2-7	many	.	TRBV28	TGTGCCATCGAGGAGGGGAAAGCCTACGAGCAGTACTTC	CAIEEGKAYEQYF
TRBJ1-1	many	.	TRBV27	TGTGCCAGCAGACTCGGGACACCGAACACTGAAGCTTTCTTT	CASRLGTPNTEAFF
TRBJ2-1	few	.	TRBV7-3	TGTGCCAGCAGCTCGCCGCTCGGTGAGCAGTTCTTC	CASSSPLGEQFF
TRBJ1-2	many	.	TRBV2	TGTGCCAGCAGTGAAAACAGCCCCGAGGGAAACTATGGCTACACCTTC	CASSENSPEGNYGYTF
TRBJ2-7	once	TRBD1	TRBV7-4	TGTGCCAGCAGTGAAGACAGGGAACCCTACGAGCAGTACTTC	CASSEDREPYEQYF
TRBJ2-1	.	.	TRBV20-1	TGCAGTGCTAGAGATGGGGCGAGCAATGAGCAGTTCTTC	CSARDGASNEQFF
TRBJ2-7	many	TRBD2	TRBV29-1	TGCAGCGTTGAAATTAGCGGGAGGTCCTACGAGCAGTACTTC	CSVEISGRSYEQYF
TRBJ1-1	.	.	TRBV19	TGTGCCAGTAGTTGGTCGGCGACAGACACTGAAGCTTTCTTT	CASSWSATDTEAFF
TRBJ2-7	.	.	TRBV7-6	TGTGCCAGCAGCCTCAACGTCGTACTCGTCTACGAGCAGTACTTC	CASSLNVVLVYEQYF
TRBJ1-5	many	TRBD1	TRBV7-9	TGTGCCAGCAGCAACCTAGGGGGCAGCAATCAGCCCCAGCATTTT	CASSNLGGSNQPQHF
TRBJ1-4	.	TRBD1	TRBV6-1	TGTGCCAGCAGGGATGGACAGGGAAAACTGTTTTTT	CASRDGQGKLFF
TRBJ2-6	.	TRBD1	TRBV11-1	TGTGCCAGCAGCTTTGGGACAGGGGACTCTGGGGCCAACGTCCTGACTTTC	CASSFGTGDSGANVLTF
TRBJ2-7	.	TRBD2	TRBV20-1	TGCAGTGCTAGAGACCACGGGGCGGGAGGGCCCTACGAGCAGTACTTC	CSARDHGAGGPYEQYF
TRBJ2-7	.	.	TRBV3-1	TGTGCCAGCGGGTATCTCTACGAGCAGTACTTC	CASGYLYEQYF
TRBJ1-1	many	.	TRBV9	TGTGCCAGCAGCGTAGATACAGCTAGGAACACTGAAGCTTTCTTT	CASSVDTARNTEAFF
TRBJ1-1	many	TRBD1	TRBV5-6	TGTGCCAGCAGCTCCCCTAACAGGGGATCTGAAGCTTTCTTT	CASSSPNRGSEAFF
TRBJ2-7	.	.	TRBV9	TGTGCCAGCAGCACTACGGACGAGCAGTACTTC	CASSTTDEQYF
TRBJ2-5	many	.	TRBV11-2	TGTGCCAGCAGCTTAGATCTGTCGATGTCCCAAGAGACCCAGTACTTC	CASSLDLSMSQETQYF
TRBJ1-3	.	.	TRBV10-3	TGTGCCATCAGTGAGGGCGTCGGGGGGCGGGGAAACACCATATATTTT	CAISEGVGGRGNTIYF
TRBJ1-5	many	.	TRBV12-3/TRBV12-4	TGTGCCAGCAGTCCAACAAGGGTCGATCAGCCCCAGCATTTT	CASSPTRVDQPQHF
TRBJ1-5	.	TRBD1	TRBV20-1	TGCAGTGCTAGCGACAGGGGTAGTCGTAGGGCCCAGCATTTT	CSASDRGSRRAQHF
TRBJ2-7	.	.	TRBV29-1	TGCAGCGTTGATGGCAAGCGGGCCTACGAGCAGTACTTC	CSVDGKRAYEQYF
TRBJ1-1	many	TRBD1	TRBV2	TGTGCCAGCAGTATTGACAGGGTGGACACTGAAGCTTTCTTT	CASSIDRVDTEAFF
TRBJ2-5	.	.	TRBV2	TGTGCCAGCAGTGAAGACGGGAAAGAGACCCAGTACTTC	CASSEDGKETQYF
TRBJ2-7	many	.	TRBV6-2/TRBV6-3	TGTGCCAGCAGTTACAACGGCCGATCCTACGAGCAGTACTTC	CASSYNGRSYEQYF
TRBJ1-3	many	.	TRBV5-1	TGCGCCAGCAGCTTGGCCGGAAGGGGGAACACCATATATTTT	CASSLAGRGNTIYF
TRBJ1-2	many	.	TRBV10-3	TGTGCCATCAGTGAGTCGACTACAGGGAACGTCTATGGCTACACCTTC	CAISESTTGNVYGYTF
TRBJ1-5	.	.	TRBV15	TGTGCCACCAGCAGTCATTGGGGGAAAGAGACCCAGCATTTT	CATSSHWGKETQHF
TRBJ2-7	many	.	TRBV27	TGTGCCAGCAGCTTCAGGGAAGCCTACGAGCAGTACTTC	CASSFREAYEQYF